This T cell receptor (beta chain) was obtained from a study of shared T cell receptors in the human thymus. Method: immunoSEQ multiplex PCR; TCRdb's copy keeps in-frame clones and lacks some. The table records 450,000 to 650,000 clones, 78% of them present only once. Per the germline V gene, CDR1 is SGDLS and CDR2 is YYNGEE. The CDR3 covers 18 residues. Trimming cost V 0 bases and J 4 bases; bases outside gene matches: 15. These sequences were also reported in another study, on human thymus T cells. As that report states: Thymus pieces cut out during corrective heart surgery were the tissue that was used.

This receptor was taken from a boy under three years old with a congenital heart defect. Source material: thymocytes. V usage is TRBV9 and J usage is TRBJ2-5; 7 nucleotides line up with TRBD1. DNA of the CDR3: TGTGCCAGCAGCGTAGCCCCAACAGGGGCGGCCCGGGGAGAGACCCAGTACTTC. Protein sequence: CASSVAPTGAARGETQYF.